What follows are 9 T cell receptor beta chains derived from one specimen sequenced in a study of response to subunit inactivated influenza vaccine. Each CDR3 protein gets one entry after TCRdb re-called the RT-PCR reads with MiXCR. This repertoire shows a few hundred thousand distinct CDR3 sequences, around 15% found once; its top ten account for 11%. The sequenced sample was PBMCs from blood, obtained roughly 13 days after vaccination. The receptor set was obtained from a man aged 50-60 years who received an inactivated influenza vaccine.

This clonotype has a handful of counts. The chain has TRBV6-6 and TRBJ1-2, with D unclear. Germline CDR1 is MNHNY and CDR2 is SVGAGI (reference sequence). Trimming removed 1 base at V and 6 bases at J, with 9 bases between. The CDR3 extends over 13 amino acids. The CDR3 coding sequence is TGTGCCAGCAGTTACTTCCCAGCGGATGGCTACACCTTC. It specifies CASSYFPADGYTF.

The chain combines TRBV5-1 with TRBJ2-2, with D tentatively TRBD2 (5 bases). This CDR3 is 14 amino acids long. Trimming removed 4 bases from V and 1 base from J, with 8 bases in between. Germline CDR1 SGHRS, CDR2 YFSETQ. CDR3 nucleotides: TGCGCCAGCAGCCAAGCGGAGAACACCGGGGAGCTGTTTTTT. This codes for CASSQAENTGELFF.

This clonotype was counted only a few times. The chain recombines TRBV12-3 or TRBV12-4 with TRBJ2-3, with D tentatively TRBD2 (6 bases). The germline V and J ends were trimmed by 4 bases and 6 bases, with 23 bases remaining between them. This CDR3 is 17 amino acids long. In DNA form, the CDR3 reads TGTGCCAGCAGTTATGTTCGCTTGGAGGGTATGGGGGATACGCAGTATTTT. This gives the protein CASSYVRLEGMGDTQYF.

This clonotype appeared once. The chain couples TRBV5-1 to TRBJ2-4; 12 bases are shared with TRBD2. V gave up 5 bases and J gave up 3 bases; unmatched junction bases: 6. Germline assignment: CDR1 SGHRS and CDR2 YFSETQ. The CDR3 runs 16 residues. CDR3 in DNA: TGCGCCAGCAGTTCCGGGACTAGCGGGTACAAAAACATTCAGTACTTC. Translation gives CASSSGTSGYKNIQYF. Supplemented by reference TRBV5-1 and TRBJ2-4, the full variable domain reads KAGVTQTPRYLIKTRGQQVTLSCSPISGHRSVSWYQQTPGQGLQFLFEYFSETQRNKGNFPGRFSGRQFSNSRSEMNVSTLELGDSALYLCASSSGTSGYKNIQYFGAGTRLSVL.

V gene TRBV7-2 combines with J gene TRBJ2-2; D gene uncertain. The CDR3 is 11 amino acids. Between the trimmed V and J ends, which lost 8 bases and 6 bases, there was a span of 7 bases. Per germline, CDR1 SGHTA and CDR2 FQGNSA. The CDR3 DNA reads TGTGCCAGCGGTCTAGCCGGGGAGCTGTTTTTT. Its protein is CASGLAGELFF.

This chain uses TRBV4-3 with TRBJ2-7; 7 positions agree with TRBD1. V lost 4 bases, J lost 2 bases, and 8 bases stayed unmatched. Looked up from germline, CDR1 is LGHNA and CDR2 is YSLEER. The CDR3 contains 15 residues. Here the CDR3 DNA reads TGCGCCAGCAGCCCTGGGGACAGTGCCGCCTACGAGCAGTACTTC. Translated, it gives CASSPGDSAAYEQYF.

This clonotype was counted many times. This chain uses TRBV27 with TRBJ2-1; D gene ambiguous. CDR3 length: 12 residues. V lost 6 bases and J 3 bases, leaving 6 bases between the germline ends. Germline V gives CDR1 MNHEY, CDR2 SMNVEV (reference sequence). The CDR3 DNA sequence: TGTGCCAGCAGCCCAAACTACAATGAGCAGTTCTTC. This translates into CASSPNYNEQFF.

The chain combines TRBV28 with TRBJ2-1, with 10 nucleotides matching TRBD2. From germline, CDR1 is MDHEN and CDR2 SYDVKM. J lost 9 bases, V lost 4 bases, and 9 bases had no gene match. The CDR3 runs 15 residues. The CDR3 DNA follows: TGTGCCAGCAGTTGGCTAGCGGGAGTTGTGGGTGAGCAGTTCTTC. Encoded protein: CASSWLAGVVGEQFF.

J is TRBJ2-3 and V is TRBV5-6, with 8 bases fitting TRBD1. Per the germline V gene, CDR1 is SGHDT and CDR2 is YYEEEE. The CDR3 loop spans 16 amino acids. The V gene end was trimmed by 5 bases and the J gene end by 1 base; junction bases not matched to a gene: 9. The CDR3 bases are TGTGCCAGCAGGAAATTGGACAGGGATGGCACAGATACGCAGTATTTT. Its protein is CASRKLDRDGTDTQYF.